This TCR beta chain emerged from a study of blood T cell repertoires in COVID-19. This CDR3 spans 14 amino acids. Looked up from germline, CDR1 is MNHNS and CDR2 is SASEGT. V was cut by 1 base and J by 4 bases, with 10 bases left in between. In the original analysis: Reference gene primers were amplified, and this amplification served to estimate nucleated cell counts. Profiling relied on immunoSEQ multiplex PCR, and the TCRdb table lists in-frame clones only, not all of them. The DNA gave D and trimming, while V, J and clone size come from that table. The data hold roughly 160,000 clones, with about 80% observed a single time.

The rearrangement joins TRBV6-1 to TRBJ1-2; D is ambiguous. Material for sequencing was peripheral blood. The clonotype comes from a man between 65 and 85 years old with active or convalescent COVID-19. The CDR3 DNA is TGTGCCAGCAGTGAAGGACACATATTCTATGGCTACACCTTC. Encoded protein: CASSEGHIFYGYTF.